This TCR beta chain comes out of a study of Ad26.COV2.S vaccination and SARS-CoV-2 variants. Overall study findings and caveats: CD8+ and CD4+ T cells specific for spike reportedly responded with substantial breadth after vaccination.

Treatment meaning: around 19 received Ad26.COV2.S at low or high dose, single or two shots; about five received placebo; per-sample allocation not given. It was on day 63 after the first vaccine or placebo injection that samples were taken. TCRdb's copy holds only in-frame clones and misses some; the assay was immunoSEQ multiplex PCR. Among about 680,000 clones listed, around 89% were seen once. A note on this clone: Its target is not known.

The clonotype was recovered from a person between 18 and 59 years old who received the Ad26.COV2.S COVID-19 vaccine or a placebo. The sequenced sample was peripheral blood, obtained in a trial of Ad26.COV2.S vaccine versus placebo.

Here the CDR3 DNA reads TGCAGCGGAACAGGGGTTGTGGAGACCCAGTACTTC. Amino acids: CSGTGVVETQYF. V gene TRBV29-1 combines with J gene TRBJ2-5; 7 bases fit TRBD1. The length of the CDR3 is 12 residues. V shed 7 bases and J 5 bases; nucleotides not matched to a gene: 7. Looked up from germline, CDR1 is SQVTM and CDR2 is ANQGSEA.